This TCR beta chain originates from a study of STAT5B mutations in CD4+ large granular lymphocyte leukemia. The study, taken as a whole, reports: 8/27 top patient clones versus 2/35 control clones were TRBV06-family. Without HLA matching, higher CD4+ than CD8+ T-LGLL clonality could reflect small sample size.

Note on this clone: What it binds is not known.

Measured with immunoSEQ multiplex PCR; TCRdb has only the in-frame clones, and not every one. The table shows 25,000 to 30,000 clones, with around 72% occurring only once. The CDR3 runs 13 residues. Germline CDR1 reads WNHNN; CDR2 reads SYGVQD (reference sequence). Trimming took off 3 bases at V and 6 bases at J, with 8 bases between the two ends. This sequence was found in a human donor in good health. The sequenced sample consisted of CD4+ T cells from blood buffy coats. The rearrangement links TRBV10-1 to TRBJ2-2; D perhaps matches TRBD1 (5 bases). CDR3 in amino acids: CASSDRAPGELFF. For the CDR3, the DNA is TGCGCCAGCAGTGACAGGGCTCCCGGGGAGCTGTTTTTT.